These 5 T cell receptor beta chains were sequenced from one sample in a study of T cell responses to AZD1222 COVID-19 vaccine. Produced via immunoSEQ multiplex PCR; TCRdb's table is partial and in-frame only. The sample has some 66,000 clones, roughly nine tenths seen once. Sequences were derived from peripheral blood, sampled 28 days after the second AZD1222 dose. Receptors originate from an adult who received the AZD1222 COVID-19 vaccine.

The rearrangement uses TRBV7-2 and TRBJ2-7; 13 bases match TRBD2. The germline V gene encodes CDR1 SGHTA and CDR2 FQGNSA. The CDR3 is made up of 15 amino acids. The V gene end was trimmed by 5 bases and the J gene end by 3 bases; junction bases not matched to a gene: 4. CDR3 region: CASSTRLAGGYEQYF. DNA for the CDR3: TGTGCCAGCAGCACGCGACTAGCGGGAGGCTACGAGCAGTACTTC. Based on the CDR3 plus reference TRBV7-2 and TRBJ2-7, the full variable domain is GAGVSQSPSNKVTEKGKDVELRCDPISGHTALYWYRQSLGQGLEFLIYFQGNSAPDKSGLPSDRFSAERTGGSVSTLTIQRTQQEDSAVYLCASSTRLAGGYEQYFGPGTRLTVT.

V is TRBV5-1 and J is TRBJ2-5; 10 positions match TRBD2. Trimming cost V 4 bases and J 3 bases; bases outside gene matches: 3. Germline CDR1 SGHRS, CDR2 YFSETQ. This CDR3 is 14 amino acids long. The CDR3 sequence: CASSGAGGKETQYF. The CDR3, as DNA: TGCGCCAGCAGCGGAGCGGGAGGGAAAGAGACCCAGTACTTC. The variable domain in full, completed from reference TRBV5-1 and TRBJ2-5, reads KAGVTQTPRYLIKTRGQQVTLSCSPISGHRSVSWYQQTPGQGLQFLFEYFSETQRNKGNFPGRFSGRQFSNSRSEMNVSTLELGDSALYLCASSGAGGKETQYFGPGTRLLVL.

This clone was seen only once. This chain links TRBV4-1 with TRBJ1-2, with 9 bases that match TRBD1. The trim removed 5 bases at V and 6 bases at J, leaving 7 bases unmatched. This CDR3 region has 14 residues. The germline V gene has CDR1 MGHRA and CDR2 YSYEKL. CDR3 amino acids: CASSKGQGIDGYTF. The CDR3 bases are TGCGCCAGCAGCAAGGGACAGGGTATTGATGGCTACACCTTC.

The chain uses TRBV27 and TRBJ2-7, with 8 bases identical to TRBD2. V was pared by 3 bases and J by 3 bases, with 7 bases of the junction left unmatched. Germline lookup yields CDR1 MNHEY and CDR2 SMNVEV (reference sequence). CDR3 length equals 15 residues. The CDR3 loop is CASSLTGGPYYEQYF. The CDR3 DNA follows: TGTGCCAGCAGTTTGACGGGAGGGCCCTACTACGAGCAGTACTTC.

The chain joins TRBV2 to TRBJ2-2; TRBD2 aligns across 11 bases. CDR3 length equals 17 residues. J gave up 4 bases and V 2 bases, and 6 bases lay outside the gene matches. Per the germline V gene, CDR1 is SNHLY and CDR2 is FYNNEI. CDR3 residues: CASSEPTSGSFTGELFF. The CDR3 DNA is TGTGCCAGCAGTGAACCCACTAGCGGGAGTTTCACCGGGGAGCTGTTTTTT. The variable domain in full, completed from reference TRBV2 and TRBJ2-2, reads EPEVTQTPSHQVTQMGQEVILRCVPISNHLYFYWYRQILGQKVEFLVSFYNNEISEKSEIFDDQFSVERPDGSNFTLKIRSTKLEDSAMYFCASSEPTSGSFTGELFFGEGSRLTVL.